A single sample gave rise to the 23 T cell receptor beta chains below, sequenced in a study of T cell repertoires in cytomegalovirus infection (dated by TCRdb to the late 2010s). TCRdb records Illumina HiSeq 1500 as the sequencer. In-frame beta chains were kept once TCRdb had trimmed the public reads at Q25 with fastp and called clones with MiXCR. One record per CDR3 amino acid sequence lists the most common genes and DNA. The sample yields about 500,000 distinct CDR3 sequences; roughly a third were counted once. Of the sample, 15% to 20% is held by the ten largest clones. No cognate antigen is known for these TCRs. Sample treatment or condition, as interpreted from the label and publication: in vitro stimulation with specific CMV peptide epitopes to enrich CMV-specific T cells. The specimen comprised cultured PBMCs, sampled from culture after CMV antigen stimulation. These receptors were collected from a human donor in good health (CMV status not recorded). Some clones in this sample may be carry-over from other donors' samples.

This clonotype was picked up a small number of times. This chain connects TRBV6-2 or TRBV6-3 to TRBJ1-5; unclear D gene. The CDR3 runs 12 residues. The germline V gene encodes CDR1 MNHEY and CDR2 SVGEGT. V lost 4 bases, J lost 9 bases, and 10 bases lay in between. The CDR3 sequence: CASSFFLGPQHF. CDR3 sequence (DNA): TGTGCCAGCAGTTTCTTCCTGGGGCCCCAGCATTTT.

The chain recombines TRBV29-1 with TRBJ2-7, with D possibly being TRBD2 (6 bases). V lost 7 bases and J lost 0, with 16 bases in between. CDR1 SQVTM and CDR2 ANQGSEA come from the germline V gene. This CDR3 spans 14 amino acids. CDR3 protein: CSAQGGPISYEQYF. CDR3 nucleotides: TGCAGCGCCCAGGGAGGCCCTATCTCCTACGAGCAGTACTTC.

In this sample, this clonotype turned up many times. The rearrangement uses TRBV7-2 and TRBJ1-2, with TRBD1 matching 9 bases. The V gene's germline CDR1 is SGHTA and CDR2 FQGNSA. With V trimmed by 2 bases and J by 5 bases, 9 bases remained unmatched. The CDR3 totals 16 residues. CDR3 in DNA: TGTGCCAGCAGCTTACCTACAGGGGGCGATGGGTATGGCTACACCTTC. Protein product: CASSLPTGGDGYGYTF.

The genes are TRBV7-6 and TRBJ2-7; possible D gene TRBD2, 6 bases. The CDR3 is made up of 13 amino acids. Germline V lookup: CDR1 SGHVS, CDR2 FNYEAQ. Trimming stripped 5 bases from V and 3 bases from J, with 11 bases between. The CDR3 DNA is TGTGCCAGCAGCCCGGGACTGGACTACGAGCAGTACTTC. Encoded protein: CASSPGLDYEQYF.

This clonotype was recorded once. V gene TRBV27 combines with J gene TRBJ2-1; D is unresolved. This CDR3 has 15 residues. Germline lookup yields CDR1 MNHEY and CDR2 SMNVEV (reference sequence). The V end lost 6 bases, the J end lost 2 bases, and 14 bases lay between the germline ends. The chain's CDR3 is CASRLSRHPYNEQFF. The CDR3 nucleotides are TGTGCCAGCAGGCTTAGTCGGCACCCCTACAATGAGCAGTTCTTC.

The table lists this clonotype with a few counts. This chain joins TRBV11-3 and TRBJ1-1; a possible D gene is TRBD1 (6 bases). Looked up from germline, CDR1 is SGHNT and CDR2 is YENEEA. The CDR3 contains 15 residues. V was pared by 4 bases and J by 0 bases, with 12 bases between. The DNA for the CDR3 is TGTGCCAGCAGCTCCAGGGGACCCTTGAACACTGAAGCTTTCTTT. Its translation: CASSSRGPLNTEAFF.

The rearrangement links TRBV7-2 to TRBJ1-4; D possibly corresponds to TRBD1 (5 bases). Trimming stripped 5 bases from V and 5 bases from J, with 15 bases between. Germline values: CDR1 SGHTA, CDR2 FQGNSA. There are 15 residues in the CDR3. This CDR3 reads CASSPQPGPNEKLFF. For the CDR3, the DNA is TGTGCCAGCAGCCCGCAGCCGGGACCGAATGAAAAACTGTTTTTT. Variable domain in full (rest from reference TRBV7-2 and TRBJ1-4): GAGVSQSPSNKVTEKGKDVELRCDPISGHTALYWYRQSLGQGLEFLIYFQGNSAPDKSGLPSDRFSAERTGGSVSTLTIQRTQQEDSAVYLCASSPQPGPNEKLFFGSGTQLSVL.

This chain joins TRBV27 and TRBJ2-3, with 13 bases aligning to TRBD2. The CDR3 consists of 16 residues. Trimming removed 6 bases from V and 7 bases from J; junction bases left unmatched: 10. Germline V lookup: CDR1 MNHEY, CDR2 SMNVEV (reference sequence). CDR3 sequence (DNA): TGTGCCAGCAGCGACCCGTCGACTAGCGGGAGGAATACGCAGTATTTT. This translates into CASSDPSTSGRNTQYF.

Only a few counts were recorded for this clonotype. The chain couples TRBV7-6 to TRBJ1-1; 9 nucleotides align to TRBD1. The length of the CDR3 is 15 residues. Trimming cost V 1 base and J 4 bases; bases outside gene matches: 4. The germline V gene has CDR1 SGHVS and CDR2 FNYEAQ. The CDR3 reads CASSLGDRVGTEAFF. The DNA for the CDR3 is TGTGCCAGCAGCTTAGGGGACAGGGTCGGCACTGAAGCTTTCTTT.

This clonotype has only a few counts. The chain has TRBV7-9 and TRBJ1-1; tentatively, D is TRBD1 (5 bases). Germline assignment: CDR1 SEHNR and CDR2 FQNEAQ (reference sequence). Trimming stripped 5 bases from V and 0 bases from J, with 19 bases between. The length of the CDR3 is 17 residues. The CDR3 reads CASSPSDRAHLNTEAFF. The CDR3 nucleotides read TGTGCCAGCAGCCCGAGTGACAGAGCTCATTTGAACACTGAAGCTTTCTTT.

The CDR3 region is CASSNRQVPDTQYF. As DNA, the CDR3 is TGTGCCAGCAGCAACCGACAGGTACCAGATACGCAGTATTTT. The chain combines TRBV6-2 or TRBV6-3 with TRBJ2-3, with a weak D call TRBD1 (6 bases). The CDR3 sequence is 14 residues long. V lost 6 bases, J lost 4 bases, and 14 bases lay in between. In germline, CDR1 is MNHEY, CDR2 SVGEGT.

This clonotype was seen a handful of times. The chain uses TRBV6-2 or TRBV6-3 and TRBJ1-2; D gene unclear. The CDR3 runs 14 residues. V lost 2 bases and J lost 4, with 11 bases in between. Germline-derived CDR1 and CDR2 are MNHEY and SVGEGT. The CDR3 DNA is TGTGCCAGCAGTTACGGCGACAAAGTCTATGGCTACACCTTC. Translation gives CASSYGDKVYGYTF.

This clonotype occurred a few times. This chain joins TRBV6-1 and TRBJ2-6; D is ambiguous. Germline values: CDR1 MNHNS, CDR2 SASEGT. The CDR3 has 16 amino acids. The germline V and J ends were trimmed by 4 bases and 1 base, with 11 bases remaining between them. The CDR3: CASSGMVASGANVLTF. CDR3 in DNA: TGTGCCAGCAGTGGGATGGTGGCATCTGGGGCCAACGTCCTGACTTTC.

The V gene is TRBV11-2, the J gene TRBJ2-7; perhaps TRBD1 as D (5 bases). The CDR3 is 16 amino acids. The ends were cut back, 1 base at V and 0 bases at J, with 13 bases in the middle. From germline, CDR1 is SGHAT and CDR2 FQNNGV. CDR3 region: CASSLGYRRDSYEQYF. The CDR3, as DNA: TGTGCCAGCAGCTTAGGTTACAGGAGAGACTCCTACGAGCAGTACTTC.

The chain is built from TRBV7-8 and TRBJ1-5, with a tentative D call TRBD1 (6 bases). The CDR3 sequence is 16 residues long. V lost 0 bases and J lost 5, with 14 bases in between. The germline V gene encodes CDR1 SGHVS and CDR2 FQNEAQ. CDR3 coding DNA: TGTGCCAGCAGCTTAGCCGGGGGGGCAGGCGATCAGCCCCAGCATTTT. This codes for CASSLAGGAGDQPQHF.

This clonotype showed up just a few times. The chain uses TRBV7-8 and TRBJ2-3; a weak D match, TRBD2 (5 bases). In germline, CDR1 is SGHVS, CDR2 FQNEAQ. This CDR3 is 14 amino acids long. The V end lost 0 bases, the J end lost 6 bases, and 10 bases lay between the germline ends. CDR3 bases: TGTGCCAGCAGCTTAGCCCGGGGAATCGATACGCAGTATTTT. This sequence encodes CASSLARGIDTQYF.

The J gene is TRBJ2-7, the V gene TRBV10-3, with D possibly matching TRBD2 (5 bases). This CDR3 has 15 residues. Per germline, CDR1 ENHRY and CDR2 SYGVKD. Trimming stripped 2 bases from V and 2 bases from J, with 13 bases between. This CDR3 reads CAISEIEGTTYEQYF. CDR3 sequence (DNA): TGTGCCATCAGTGAGATCGAGGGAACAACCTACGAGCAGTACTTC.

CDR3 in amino acids: CASSIIEQFF. DNA of the CDR3: TGTGCCAGCAGCATTATTGAGCAGTTCTTC. The genes are TRBV7-8 and TRBJ2-1, with unresolved D. Germline assignment: CDR1 SGHVS and CDR2 FQNEAQ. Trimming removed 5 bases from V and 9 bases from J, with 5 bases in between. CDR3 length equals 10 residues.

At least ten counts were recorded for this clonotype. The chain is built from TRBV11-2 and TRBJ1-1, with D perhaps matching TRBD1 (5 bases). The V end lost 5 bases, the J end lost 1 base, and 11 bases lay between the germline ends. This CDR3 has 14 amino acids. Looked up from germline, CDR1 is SGHAT and CDR2 is FQNNGV. The CDR3 nucleotides are TGTGCCAGCAGCCTTCAGGGATCGAACACTGAAGCTTTCTTT. Translated: CASSLQGSNTEAFF.

The chain has TRBV18 and TRBJ1-5, with TRBD1 as a possible D gene (5 bases). The CDR3 has 17 residues. V was pared by 2 bases and J by 5 bases, with 19 bases between. Germline values: CDR1 KGHSH, CDR2 LQKENI. The CDR3 is CASSPDSLGGRDQPQHF. DNA for the CDR3: TGTGCCAGCTCACCAGATTCCCTGGGGGGACGGGATCAGCCCCAGCATTTT. Variable domain in full (rest from reference TRBV18 and TRBJ1-5): NAGVMQNPRHLVRRRGQEARLRCSPMKGHSHVYWYRQLPEEGLKFMVYLQKENIIDESGMPKERFSAEFPKEGPSILRIQQVVRGDSAAYFCASSPDSLGGRDQPQHFGDGTRLSIL.

V and J are TRBV6-8 and TRBJ1-1, with D unresolved. Germline assignment: CDR1 MNHGY and CDR2 SAAAGT. Trimming left V 1 base short and J 1 base short, with 13 bases between. The CDR3 spans 16 residues. As DNA, the CDR3 is TGTGCCAGCAGTTACTTGGTTTCAGAGGGGAACACTGAAGCTTTCTTT. As protein: CASSYLVSEGNTEAFF.

This clonotype was recorded a few times. The chain uses TRBV11-1 and TRBJ2-3, with unresolved D. Per the germline V gene, CDR1 is SGHAT and CDR2 is FQDESV (reference sequence). This CDR3 has 17 amino acids. The V and J ends lost 4 bases and 0 bases respectively, with 17 bases between them. The CDR3 DNA sequence: TGTGCCAGCAGCTCCTCTCCGTCCTTCGGGAGCACAGATACGCAGTATTTT. Amino acid sequence: CASSSSPSFGSTDTQYF.

V is TRBV2 and J is TRBJ2-1; D gene ambiguous. Germline-derived CDR1 and CDR2 are SNHLY and FYNNEI. CDR3 length: 13 residues. V was pared by 6 bases and J by 8 bases, with 14 bases between. CDR3 residues: CASSRDHQHEQFF. The CDR3 DNA sequence: TGTGCCAGCAGCCGAGACCACCAACATGAGCAGTTCTTC. Full variable domain (remainder filled in from reference TRBV2 and TRBJ2-1): EPEVTQTPSHQVTQMGQEVILRCVPISNHLYFYWYRQILGQKVEFLVSFYNNEISEKSEIFDDQFSVERPDGSNFTLKIRSTKLEDSAMYFCASSRDHQHEQFFGPGTRLTVL.